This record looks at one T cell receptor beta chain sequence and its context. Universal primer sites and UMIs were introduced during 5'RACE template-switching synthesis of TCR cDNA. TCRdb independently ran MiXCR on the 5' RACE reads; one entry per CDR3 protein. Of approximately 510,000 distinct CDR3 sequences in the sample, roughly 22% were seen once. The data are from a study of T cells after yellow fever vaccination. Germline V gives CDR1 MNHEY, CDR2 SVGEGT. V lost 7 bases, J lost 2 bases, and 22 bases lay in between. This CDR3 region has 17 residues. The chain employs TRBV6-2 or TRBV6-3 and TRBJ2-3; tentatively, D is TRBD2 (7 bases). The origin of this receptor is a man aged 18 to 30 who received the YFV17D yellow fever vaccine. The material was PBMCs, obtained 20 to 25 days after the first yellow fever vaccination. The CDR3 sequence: CASTPGGARGFTDTQYF. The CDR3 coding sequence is TGTGCCAGCACTCCGGGGGGCGCAAGGGGCTTCACAGATACGCAGTATTTT.